Listed below are T cell receptor beta chains from one sample, sequenced in a study of T cells in localized non-small cell lung cancer. The method was immunoSEQ multiplex PCR; TCRdb's version includes in-frame clones alone and lacks a portion of them. The sample records about 30,000 clones, roughly 91% being singletons. Sequenced material: peripheral blood, taken before any cancer treatment. The origin of the receptors is a female donor older than 55 with stage III squamous cell lung carcinoma. The conserved cysteine and the conserved F or W are not part of the CDR3 here. The D gene is left open where the match is weak. Clone size is shown for a subset of rows, as once, few, many or a class of expanded clone.

SARGGYTYEQY TRBV29-1 . TRBJ2-7 .
ASSRTGDDTQY TRBV19 . TRBJ2-3 TRBD1
ASRRQGSEQY TRBV6-5 . TRBJ2-7 TRBD1
ASSRDLDPNSPLH TRBV5-4 . TRBJ1-6 .
AISPGQGAGSYEQY TRBV10-3 . TRBJ2-7 TRBD1
ASSVGSFGNEQF TRBV5-4 . TRBJ2-1 .
ASSFTQGTGELF TRBV7-9 . TRBJ2-2 TRBD1
ASRYRGPSLEAF TRBV6-5 . TRBJ1-1 TRBD1
ASSETGVRETQY TRBV19 . TRBJ2-5 TRBD1
ASSGQGRTYEQY TRBV2 . TRBJ2-7 TRBD1
ASSQVSSYEQY TRBV4-1 . TRBJ2-7 .
ASSKGVEEETQY TRBV5-1 . TRBJ2-5 .
ASSLGTGTFYGYT TRBV7-2 . TRBJ1-2 .
ASSVGGSGINQPQH TRBV9 . TRBJ1-5 .
ASSFKREGGDTQY TRBV5-4 . TRBJ2-3 TRBD2
ASSRRTGNEQY TRBV27 . TRBJ2-7 TRBD1
ASSTGLAGDTDTQY TRBV18 . TRBJ2-3 TRBD2
ASRARARLGEKLF TRBV27 . TRBJ1-4 .
ASSSHEGSGKLF TRBV5-1 . TRBJ1-4 .
ASSKSYAKANTEAF TRBV7-2 . TRBJ1-1 .
ASSYDSTSGNTIY TRBV6-5 . TRBJ1-3 .
ASSVDVGNTEAF TRBV9 . TRBJ1-1 .
ASRGTVAQPQH TRBV2 . TRBJ1-5 .
ASSIVMGGTGASNQPQH TRBV19 once TRBJ1-5 .
ASSVQSSGGPEQF TRBV9 . TRBJ2-1 TRBD2
AGRTGRYEQY TRBV2 once TRBJ2-7 TRBD1
ASIRGARDEKLF TRBV28 . TRBJ1-4 .
ASRSGWDNEQF TRBV2 . TRBJ2-1 .
ASKDRGDQPQH TRBV6-1 . TRBJ1-5 TRBD1
ASSQETDTQY TRBV4-2 . TRBJ2-3 .
ASSLRGAREY TRBV28 . TRBJ2-7 TRBD2
ASSPGEGWDTEAF TRBV28 . TRBJ1-1 .
ASSPRGVGTEAF TRBV5-1 . TRBJ1-1 TRBD1
ASSERAGGPSGSYNEQF TRBV10-2 . TRBJ2-1 TRBD2
ASSLSDEEQY TRBV7-9 . TRBJ2-7 .
ASSVGGVSNQPQH TRBV28 once TRBJ1-5 .
ASSSDRGQTEAF TRBV5-1 . TRBJ1-1 TRBD1
ASSEGRGRGTEAF TRBV6-1 . TRBJ1-1 TRBD1
ASSPGLAGVHEQY TRBV6-5 . TRBJ2-7 TRBD2
ASSPGLLAGGQTDTQY TRBV10-1 . TRBJ2-3 TRBD2
ASSQASYEQY TRBV5-6 . TRBJ2-7 .
ASSLAETGGRDTQY TRBV5-4 few TRBJ2-3 TRBD1
ASSLVASGSGGSNEQF TRBV5-1 . TRBJ2-1 TRBD2
ASSPGTSGWGETQY TRBV7-9 . TRBJ2-5 TRBD2
ASSFSVGAGGAGSYNEQF TRBV7-8 medium-sized TRBJ2-1 TRBD2
ASSRLERGDYEQY TRBV4-1 . TRBJ2-7 .
ASSGPRWNYEQY TRBV25-1 . TRBJ2-7 .
ASSYGPAGGDEQY TRBV7-2 once TRBJ2-7 TRBD2
ASGSSYNEQF TRBV9 . TRBJ2-1 .
ASSADGLSSQPQH TRBV27 . TRBJ1-5 .
ASSRGLETQY TRBV19 . TRBJ2-5 .
ASSPPPWSSYNEQF TRBV28 . TRBJ2-1 .
ASSVRAAYTGELF TRBV9 . TRBJ2-2 .
ASSMVGGRSYEQY TRBV19 . TRBJ2-7 .
ASSTAPLPPYEQY TRBV19 . TRBJ2-7 .